The 16 T cell receptor beta chains given below trace back to one sample, sequenced in a study of shared clonotypes between healthy human individuals. Profiling relied on immunoSEQ multiplex PCR, and the TCRdb table lists in-frame clones only, not all of them. The data hold roughly 2,500,000 clones, with 93% observed a single time. Sequences were obtained from naive CD4+ T cells from PBMCs. Subset noted: CD45RA+ positively selected. These receptors originate from a young man in good health. Some clones in this sample may be carry-over from other donors' samples.

V gene TRBV7-6 combines with J gene TRBJ1-5, with 7 nucleotides matching TRBD1. Germline-derived CDR1 and CDR2 are SGHVS and FNYEAQ. The CDR3 covers 16 residues. V lost 3 bases and J lost 6; bases outside the gene matches: 11. The CDR3 protein is CASSLLGRGVFQPQHF. The CDR3 nucleotides read TGTGCCAGCAGCTTGTTGGGCAGGGGGGTTTTTCAGCCCCAGCATTTT.

The table lists this clone with a count of one. The chain carries TRBV7-2 and TRBJ2-7; D uncertain. Per the germline V gene, CDR1 is SGHTA and CDR2 is FQGNSA. Between the trimmed V and J ends, which lost 2 bases and 7 bases, there was a span of 15 bases. CDR3 length: 14 amino acids. Here the CDR3 reads CASSLRYGDLEQYF. The CDR3 coding sequence is TGTGCCAGCAGCTTAAGGTACGGCGACTTAGAGCAGTACTTC.

V is TRBV7-2 and J is TRBJ2-3; 8 bases are a match to TRBD1. CDR1 is SGHTA and CDR2 is FQGNSA in the germline V gene. The CDR3 has 15 amino acids. The V segment lost 5 bases and the J segment 0 bases; nucleotides outside the gene matches: 4. The CDR3 sequence: CASSRNRGSTDTQYF. CDR3 in DNA: TGTGCCAGCAGCAGGAACAGGGGGAGCACAGATACGCAGTATTTT. Full variable domain (remainder filled in from reference TRBV7-2 and TRBJ2-3): GAGVSQSPSNKVTEKGKDVELRCDPISGHTALYWYRQSLGQGLEFLIYFQGNSAPDKSGLPSDRFSAERTGGSVSTLTIQRTQQEDSAVYLCASSRNRGSTDTQYFGPGTRLTVL.

The chain is built from TRBV11-2 and TRBJ2-5; D is uncertain. CDR3 size: 13 residues. CDR1 and CDR2 from the germline V gene are SGHAT and FQNNGV. With 2 bases removed from V and 6 bases from J, the gap between germline ends came to 10 bases. The CDR3 sequence is CASSLLPRQTQYF. CDR3 DNA sequence: TGTGCCAGCAGCTTATTACCTAGGCAGACCCAGTACTTC.

The rearrangement links TRBV28 to TRBJ2-7; the D gene is possibly TRBD2 (5 bases). Germline CDR1 reads MDHEN; CDR2 reads SYDVKM. This CDR3 has 14 amino acids. V was clipped by 6 bases and J by 6 bases, with 18 bases between them. This chain's CDR3 is CASRSREGVREQYF. CDR3 DNA sequence: TGTGCCAGCAGGTCGCGAGAGGGCGTCCGCGAGCAGTACTTC. The variable domain in full, with the rest retrieved from reference TRBV28 and TRBJ2-7, is DVKVTQSSRYLVKRTGEKVFLECVQDMDHENMFWYRQDPGLGLRLIYFSYDVKMKEKGDIPEGYSVSREKKERFSLILESASTNQTSMYLCASRSREGVREQYFGPGTRLTVT.

A single count supports this clone. This chain connects TRBV2 to TRBJ2-2, with D tentatively TRBD1 or TRBD2 (6 bases each). The CDR3 sequence is 13 residues long. Per germline, CDR1 SNHLY and CDR2 FYNNEI. The V gene lost 7 bases and the J gene lost 5 bases, with 11 bases spanning the gap. The chain's CDR3 is CASKGGGTGELFF. The CDR3 DNA reads as TGTGCCAGCAAGGGGGGCGGGACCGGGGAGCTGTTTTTT.

The chain employs TRBV28 and TRBJ2-7; D not certain. The CDR3 has 13 amino acids. Trimming removed 2 bases at V and 2 bases at J, with 7 bases between. Germline V CDR1 and CDR2: MDHEN, SYDVKM. The CDR3 reads CASSLVTAYEQYF. In nucleotides, the CDR3 is TGTGCCAGCAGTTTAGTTACAGCCTACGAGCAGTACTTC.

Comment on this clone: The identical CDR3 is also encoded by other nucleotide sequences in the sample. The chain joins TRBV28 to TRBJ2-7; D gene uncertain. The CDR3 has 12 residues. Germline V gene data show CDR1 as MDHEN and CDR2 as SYDVKM. Trimming took 3 bases from V and 7 from J, leaving 10 bases between them. In DNA, the CDR3 is TGTGCCAGCAGTTTGTACCCTTATGAGCAGTACTTC. Its translation: CASSLYPYEQYF.

The CDR3 nucleotides are TGTGCCAGTAGTATCTCTAGCGGGAGGGGCACAGATACGCAGTATTTT. Its translation is CASSISSGRGTDTQYF. This chain uses TRBV19 with TRBJ2-3, with 12 bases fitting TRBD2. V gave up 3 bases and J gave up 1 base; unmatched junction bases: 2. CDR3 length: 16 residues. Germline V lookup: CDR1 LNHDA, CDR2 SQIVND (reference sequence).

This clone has only a few counts. The chain carries TRBV5-1 and TRBJ1-1, with D tentatively TRBD1 (5 bases). V was cut by 4 bases and J by 3 bases, with 16 bases left in between. Germline lookup yields CDR1 SGHRS and CDR2 YFSETQ. The CDR3 contains 15 residues. CDR3 residues: CASSLIGQGDTEAFF. The CDR3 coding sequence is TGCGCCAGCAGCCTCATCGGGCAGGGTGACACTGAAGCTTTCTTT.

This clone occurred once. For the CDR3, the DNA is TGTGCCAGCAGTTTCGCCCCACCGGGACTGTACACAGATACGCAGTATTTT. Its translation is CASSFAPPGLYTDTQYF. The chain combines TRBV27 with TRBJ2-3, with D perhaps matching TRBD2 (6 bases). With 3 bases removed from V and 2 bases from J, the gap between germline ends came to 18 bases. Germline V gives CDR1 MNHEY, CDR2 SMNVEV (reference sequence). The CDR3 runs to 17 residues.

The chain has TRBV28 and TRBJ2-7; maybe TRBD2 (7 bases). Germline CDR1 MDHEN, CDR2 SYDVKM. The CDR3 has 15 residues. V was shortened by 8 bases and J by 4 bases, with 21 bases between the two germline ends. CDR3 nucleotide sequence: TGTGCCAGCGCGGGGGCCGGGGCCCAGGGGTACGAGCAGTACTTC. This sequence encodes CASAGAGAQGYEQYF.

V gene TRBV6-5 combines with J gene TRBJ2-7; tentatively, D is TRBD2 (5 bases). The CDR3 runs 14 residues. The V gene's germline CDR1 is MNHEY and CDR2 SVGAGI. CDR3 amino acids: CDSAWRLHNYEQYF. CDR3 bases: TGTGATAGCGCATGGAGGCTGCACAACTACGAGCAGTACTTC.

The chain recombines TRBV15 with TRBJ1-1; no clear D gene. Trimming left V 5 bases short and J 4 bases short, with 11 bases between. CDR3 length: 13 residues. CDR1 and CDR2 from the germline V gene are LNHNV and YYDKDF (reference sequence). The CDR3 nucleotides are TGTGCCACCAGCCCCCGGGATTTCACTGAAGCTTTCTTT. As protein: CATSPRDFTEAFF.

This clone was detected only once. The genes are TRBV4-1 and TRBJ1-4; D unclear. The CDR3 is 13 amino acids. CDR1 MGHRA and CDR2 YSYEKL come from the germline V gene. With 1 base removed from V and 8 bases from J, the gap between germline ends came to 8 bases. DNA for the CDR3: TGCGCCAGCAGCCAAGCCCTACGGGAAAAACTGTTTTTT. Translating gives CASSQALREKLFF.

This clone has only one observation. The V call is TRBV6-1, the J call TRBJ2-7, with TRBD2 as a possible D gene (6 bases). Germline V gene lookup returns CDR1 MNHNS and CDR2 SASEGT. The CDR3 runs 15 residues. Trimming shortened V by 2 bases and J by 4 bases, and 15 bases separated the two germline ends. CDR3 sequence: CASSESSGGTYEQYF. The CDR3 coding sequence is TGTGCCAGCAGTGAATCCAGCGGAGGGACTTACGAGCAGTACTTC.